Here is one T cell receptor beta chain with its context. The sample is drawn from a study of OX40 agonist ivuxolimab in advanced cancers. On the study more broadly: Averaging approximately 60 years in age, with a range of about 20 to 90, the cohort was about 83% male.

Here immunoSEQ multiplex PCR was the method, and the copy in TCRdb shows in-frame clones only, minus some. The profile covers roughly 70,000 clones, with 80% to 90% appearing a single time and around 2.8% taken by the ten largest. Germline V gene data show CDR1 as SGHRS and CDR2 as YFSETQ. The CDR3 covers 17 residues. V lost 1 base and J lost 7, with 24 bases in between. The sample was CD4+ or CD8+ T cells sorted from blood, taken in a trial of the OX40 agonist ivuxolimab. This sequence joins TRBV5-1 and TRBJ2-7, with no clear D. The TCR was taken from an adult with an advanced solid tumor such as melanoma, head and neck, liver or kidney cancer. The CDR3 sequence is CASSLLGYGGPTREQYF. The CDR3 DNA reads as TGCGCCAGCAGCTTGTTGGGGTATGGCGGCCCTACGAGGGAGCAGTACTTC.